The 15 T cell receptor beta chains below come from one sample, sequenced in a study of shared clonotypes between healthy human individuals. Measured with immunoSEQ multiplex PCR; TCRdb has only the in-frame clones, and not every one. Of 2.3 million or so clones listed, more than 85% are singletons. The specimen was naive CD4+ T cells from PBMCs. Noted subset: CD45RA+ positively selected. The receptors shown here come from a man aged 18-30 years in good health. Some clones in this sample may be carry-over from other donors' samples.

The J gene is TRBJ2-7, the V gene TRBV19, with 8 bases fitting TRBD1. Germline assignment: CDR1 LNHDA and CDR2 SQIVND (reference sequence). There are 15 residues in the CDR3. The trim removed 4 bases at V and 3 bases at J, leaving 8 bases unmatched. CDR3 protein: CASSKSGTGVYEQYF. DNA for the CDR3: TGTGCCAGTAGTAAGTCCGGGACAGGCGTCTACGAGCAGTACTTC.

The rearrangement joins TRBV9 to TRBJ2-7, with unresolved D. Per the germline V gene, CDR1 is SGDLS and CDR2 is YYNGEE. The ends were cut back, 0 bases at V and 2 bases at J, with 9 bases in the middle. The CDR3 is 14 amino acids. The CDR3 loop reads CASSVEHHPYEQYF. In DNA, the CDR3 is TGTGCCAGCAGCGTAGAACACCATCCCTACGAGCAGTACTTC.

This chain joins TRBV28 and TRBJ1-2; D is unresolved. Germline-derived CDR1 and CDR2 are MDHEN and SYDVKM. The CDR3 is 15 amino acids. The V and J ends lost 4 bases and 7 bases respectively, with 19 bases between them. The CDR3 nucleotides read TGTGCCAGCAGTTCGGGAGCCGGGATTACTGGTGGCTACACCTTC. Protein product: CASSSGAGITGGYTF.

CDR3 sequence (DNA): TGTGCCAGCACCAAGGGACTAGCGGGTTACGAGCAGTACTTC. It yields the protein CASTKGLAGYEQYF. The chain uses TRBV28 and TRBJ2-7; 12 nucleotides match TRBD2. Germline CDR1 MDHEN, CDR2 SYDVKM. With 7 bases clipped from V and 4 bases from J, the junction kept 5 bases outside the gene matches. The CDR3 is 14 residues long.

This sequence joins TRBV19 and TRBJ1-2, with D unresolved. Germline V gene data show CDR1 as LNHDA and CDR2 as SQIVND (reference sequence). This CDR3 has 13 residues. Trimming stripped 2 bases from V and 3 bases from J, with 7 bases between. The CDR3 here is CASSIRTDYGYTF. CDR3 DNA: TGTGCCAGTAGTATACGGACCGACTATGGCTACACCTTC. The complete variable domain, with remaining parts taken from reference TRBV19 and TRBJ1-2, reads DGGITQSPKYLFRKEGQNVTLSCEQNLNHDAMYWYRQDPGQGLRLIYYSQIVNDFQKGDIAEGYSVSREKKESFPLTVTSAQKNPTAFYLCASSIRTDYGYTFGSGTRLTVV.

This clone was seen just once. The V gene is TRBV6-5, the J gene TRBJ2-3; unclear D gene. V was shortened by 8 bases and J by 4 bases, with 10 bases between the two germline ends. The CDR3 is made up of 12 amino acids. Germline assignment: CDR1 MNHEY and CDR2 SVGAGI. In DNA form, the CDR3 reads TGTGCCAGCTATTTTACACCAGATACGCAGTATTTT. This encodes CASYFTPDTQYF.

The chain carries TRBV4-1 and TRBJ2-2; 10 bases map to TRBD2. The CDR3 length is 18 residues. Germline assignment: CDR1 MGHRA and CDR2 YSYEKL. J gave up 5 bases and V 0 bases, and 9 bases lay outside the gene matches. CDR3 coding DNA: TGCGCCAGCAGCCAAGAGAGGGCTAGCGGGAGAAGAACCGGGGAGCTGTTTTTT. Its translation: CASSQERASGRRTGELFF.

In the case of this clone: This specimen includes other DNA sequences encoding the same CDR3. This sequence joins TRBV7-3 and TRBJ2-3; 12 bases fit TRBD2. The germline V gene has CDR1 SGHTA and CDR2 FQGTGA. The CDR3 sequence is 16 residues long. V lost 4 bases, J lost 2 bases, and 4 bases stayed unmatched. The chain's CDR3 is CASSSGLAGYTDTQYF. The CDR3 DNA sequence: TGTGCCAGCAGCTCTGGACTAGCGGGATACACAGATACGCAGTATTTT.

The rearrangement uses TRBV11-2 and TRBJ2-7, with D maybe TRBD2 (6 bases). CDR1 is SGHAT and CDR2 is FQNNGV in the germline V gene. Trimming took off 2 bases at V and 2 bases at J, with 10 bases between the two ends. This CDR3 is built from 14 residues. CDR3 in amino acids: CASSLTGVAYEQYF. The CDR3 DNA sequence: TGTGCCAGCAGCTTAACGGGAGTTGCCTACGAGCAGTACTTC.

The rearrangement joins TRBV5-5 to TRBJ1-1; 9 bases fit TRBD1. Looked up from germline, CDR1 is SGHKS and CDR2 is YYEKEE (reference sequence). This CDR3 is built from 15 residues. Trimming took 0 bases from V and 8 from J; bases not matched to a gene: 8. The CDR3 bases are TGTGCCAGCAGCTTGGACGGACAGGGGACTCAAGAAGCTTTCTTT. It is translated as CASSLDGQGTQEAFF.

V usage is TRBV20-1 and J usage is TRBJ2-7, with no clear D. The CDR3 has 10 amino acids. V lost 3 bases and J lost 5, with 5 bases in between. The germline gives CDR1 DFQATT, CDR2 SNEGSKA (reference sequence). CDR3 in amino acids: CSASDDEQYF. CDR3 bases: TGCAGTGCTAGCGACGACGAGCAGTACTTC.

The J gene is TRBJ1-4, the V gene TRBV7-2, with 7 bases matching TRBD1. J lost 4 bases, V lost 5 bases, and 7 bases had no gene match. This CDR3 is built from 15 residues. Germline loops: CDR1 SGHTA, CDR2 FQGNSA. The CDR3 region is CASSLGQANNEKLFF. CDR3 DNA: TGTGCCAGCAGCCTAGGACAGGCAAATAATGAAAAACTGTTTTTT.

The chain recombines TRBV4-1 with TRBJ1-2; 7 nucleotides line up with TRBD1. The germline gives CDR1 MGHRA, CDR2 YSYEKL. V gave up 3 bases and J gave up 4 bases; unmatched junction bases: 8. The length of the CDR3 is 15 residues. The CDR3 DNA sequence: TGCGCCAGCAGCCACGGGACGGGACAGTCCTATGGCTACACCTTC. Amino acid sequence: CASSHGTGQSYGYTF.

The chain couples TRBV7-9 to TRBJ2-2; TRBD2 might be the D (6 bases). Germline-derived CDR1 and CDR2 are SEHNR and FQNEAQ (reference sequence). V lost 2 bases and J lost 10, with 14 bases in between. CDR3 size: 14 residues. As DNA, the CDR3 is TGTGCCAGCAGCTTAAGTTTTAAGCGGGCGGAGCTGTTTTTT. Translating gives CASSLSFKRAELFF.

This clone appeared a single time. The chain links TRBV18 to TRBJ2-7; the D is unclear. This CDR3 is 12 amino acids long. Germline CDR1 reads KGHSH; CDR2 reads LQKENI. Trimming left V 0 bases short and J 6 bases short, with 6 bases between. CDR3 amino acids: CASSPPGSEQYF. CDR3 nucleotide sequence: TGTGCCAGCTCACCACCGGGTTCCGAGCAGTACTTC.